This TCR beta chain comes out of a study of cytomegalovirus exposure and HLA in healthy donors. General study results and limits: Compared with the approximately 670-donor mean, an Asian-associated ancestry cluster reportedly had fewer N-insertions, according to a later analysis. Accurate prediction of most subjects' HLA-A and HLA-B alleles from TCR beta sequences was reported.

The CDR3 is made up of 14 amino acids. Per the germline V gene, CDR1 is SGHVS and CDR2 is FQNEAQ. The ends were cut back, 1 base at V and 5 bases at J, with 11 bases in the middle. In the PCR, 60 Vbeta and 13 Jbeta primers were used. Source study methods: It was a later analysis that counted some 80 million unique TCR beta chains, of which about 10 million were shared. The repertoire was sequenced with immunoSEQ multiplex PCR; TCRdb's copy has only in-frame clones and lacks some. V, J and clone size reflect that table, while D and trimming were determined from the DNA. This table holds under 130,000 clones, approximately 70% found once. Notes on this clone: The target antigen is unknown.

Each donor was nominally healthy when sampled (though unrecorded immune exposures were likely). This sequence joins TRBV7-8 and TRBJ2-5, with D perhaps matching TRBD1 (6 bases). This receptor was taken from a man aged 25-40 years in good health and CMV-seronegative. Source material: PBMCs. The CDR3 sequence: CASSLGGRAETQYF. In DNA, the CDR3 is TGTGCCAGCAGCTTAGGGGGGCGGGCCGAGACCCAGTACTTC.